A single sample is the source of the 7 T cell receptor beta chains below, sequenced in a study of control samples from healthy donors and cancer patients. TCRdb's copy holds only in-frame clones and misses some; the assay was immunoSEQ multiplex PCR. The sample lists 100,000 to 150,000 clones, roughly nine tenths seen once, with around 7.6% in the top ten. Material: blood. Every receptor here comes from a woman between 18 and 29 years old in good health.

CDR3 nucleotides: TGCAGTGCTAGTACGACAGGGGGCAGATTAAGCGAGCAGTACTTC. Its translation: CSASTTGGRLSEQYF. This sequence joins TRBV20-1 and TRBJ2-7, with 10 bases matching TRBD1. This CDR3 has 15 residues. The ends lost 3 bases at V and 6 bases at J; junction bases unmatched: 11. Per germline, CDR1 DFQATT and CDR2 SNEGSKA (reference sequence).

J is TRBJ2-7 and V is TRBV28, with TRBD1 as a possible D gene (6 bases). The CDR3 extends over 16 amino acids. The germline CDR1 and CDR2 sequences are MDHEN and SYDVKM. V was trimmed by 0 bases and J by 3 bases, leaving 15 bases between them. The CDR3 DNA reads as TGTGCCAGCAGTTTATGGGGGCAGGGGTCCTTCTACGAGCAGTACTTC. Translated, it gives CASSLWGQGSFYEQYF.

The chain uses TRBV24-1 and TRBJ2-3; the D call may be TRBD1 or TRBD2 (5 bases each). Trimming pared 4 bases from V and 4 bases from J, leaving 11 bases between. The CDR3 is 14 residues long. The germline V gene has CDR1 KGHDR and CDR2 SFDVKD. The CDR3 loop reads CATSDRRGADTQYF. CDR3 bases: TGTGCCACCAGTGACCGAAGAGGGGCAGATACGCAGTATTTT.

The rearrangement links TRBV27 to TRBJ1-6; tentatively, D is TRBD1 (6 bases). Germline-derived CDR1 and CDR2 are MNHEY and SMNVEV (reference sequence). Between the trimmed V and J ends, which lost 1 base and 6 bases, there was a span of 13 bases. The CDR3 extends over 16 amino acids. In DNA form, the CDR3 reads TGTGCCAGCAGTTTATTGAGGGGGGCTCTTAATTCACCCCTCCACTTT. This codes for CASSLLRGALNSPLHF.

The chain combines TRBV21-1 with TRBJ2-4. TRBV21-1 is termed a pseudogene. The CDR3 consists of 16 residues. This chain's CDR3 is CASSPGPIGAKNIQYF. DNA for the CDR3: TGTGCCAGCAGCCCGGGCCCTATCGGAGCCAAAAACATTCAGTACTTC.

The J gene is TRBJ2-5, the V gene TRBV3-1 (or the pseudogene TRBV3-2); no firm D call. CDR3 length: 15 residues. Between the trimmed V and J ends, which lost 3 bases and 2 bases, there was a span of 13 bases. The germline V gene encodes CDR1 LGHDT and CDR2 YNNKEL (reference sequence). CDR3 amino acids: CASSHNSWGQETQYF. In nucleotides, the CDR3 is TGTGCCAGCAGCCACAATTCATGGGGACAAGAGACCCAGTACTTC.

V and J are TRBV5-6 and TRBJ1-4; TRBD1 matches 8 bases. Per the germline V gene, CDR1 is SGHDT and CDR2 is YYEEEE. The V segment lost 4 bases and the J segment 3 bases; nucleotides outside the gene matches: 5. The CDR3 contains 15 residues. CDR3 loop: CASSPPGQANEKLFF. Written as DNA, the CDR3 is TGTGCCAGCAGCCCGCCGGGACAGGCTAATGAAAAACTGTTTTTT.